The present T cell receptor beta chain was sequenced within a study of blood T cell repertoires in COVID-19 (dated by TCRdb to about 2020). Concerning the study at large: The collaborator samples originated in the United States, Italy and Spain and spanned the acute and convalescent phases of COVID-19. The material from the prospective study consisted of cDNA or gDNA derived from T cells, B-cell-depleted T cells, or PBMCs. Deeply sampled blood TCRbeta repertoires from subjects exposed to, actively infected with, or recovered from COVID-19 were included in the dataset. The repertoires were released in a freely available public database meant as a resource for research on the immune response to SARS-CoV-2. The samples were drawn from the first 160 participants of the ongoing ImmuneRACE study and from roughly 1,300 subjects provided by 6 global collaborators. Nearly every sample came with metadata listing a de-identified subject ID, COVID-19 status, age in years and sex. Where HLA class I and class II types were available, the types were taken from metadata supplied by the sample provider, not from assay-based typing. What the authors observed across the whole study: Clinical and demographic metadata were provided uncurated, with the amount varying by source and participant.

TCRbeta CDR3 regions were amplified from genomic DNA using the immunoSEQ Assay, a bias-controlled multiplex PCR. The published analysis was carried out like this. Nucleated cell counts per sample were estimated from amplification of reference gene primers within the assay. To quantify the absolute abundance of each unique TCRbeta CDR3 rearrangement, sequence reads were collapsed and filtered. For each sample, productive Simpson clonality was calculated as the square root of Simpson's diversity index across productive rearrangements. This is the immuneACCESS table as TCRdb keeps it, with only in-frame sequences that have V and J called. A part of the clones is gone; compared with another copy, unresolved V genes explain less than half, and the rest is unexplained. V, J and clone size were drawn from that table, and D and trimming were deduced from the DNA. Present in this sample are a few hundred thousand clones, more than 85% of which were seen just once. Of the sample, around 7.9% is held by the ten largest clones.

Enrolling through a virtual design, the prospective study's participants ranged in age from roughly 18 to 90 years and lived across some 23 United States geographic areas. In the prospective study, cohorts were assigned on the basis of participant-reported clinical history obtained from a screening survey and a study questionnaire. Recovered participants in ImmuneRACE Cohort 3 were defined by two consecutive negative NP/OP PCR tests, clearance by a healthcare professional, or resolution of symptoms. In the prospective study, mobile phlebotomists collected whole blood, serum and a nasopharyngeal or oropharyngeal swab from each participant. Participants in the prospective study had the option to provide additional blood draws and questionnaires over a 2-month period. Blood samples from the prospective study were shipped frozen or at room temperature prior to DNA extraction. The germline V gene supplies CDR1 MNHNS and CDR2 SASEGT. V loses 1 base, J loses 4 bases, and the germline ends lie 13 bases apart. The CDR3 holds 15 amino acids from the cysteine to the phenylalanine. The CDR3 DNA has 45 bases and is translated from base 1.

A word on this clone: The antigen this receptor binds is unknown. Within one base of it there is no much larger clone, and no base qualities were kept.

Sample: PBMCs or T cells enriched from blood (not recorded which). The V and J genes are TRBV6-1 and TRBJ1-2; matching of 5 bases hints at TRBD1 as the D gene. This clonotype was obtained from a woman aged 55-75 years who had recovered from COVID-19. This receptor carries the CDR3 CASSEVDRLIYGYTF. The DNA is as follows: TGTGCCAGCAGTGAAGTAGACAGATTAATCTATGGCTACACCTTC.